The 10 T cell receptor beta chains reported below all come from one sample, sequenced in a study of human T cells and chemical hapten exposure. Regarding time point: healthy volunteer bleed at 2 weeks. Total RNA came from unfractionated whole blood. TCRdb reprocessed the RACE reads with MiXCR, giving one entry per CDR3 protein. The sample has 130,000 or so distinct CDR3 sequences, 8.5% to 9.5% seen once; the top ten hold approximately 1.6%. The source material was whole blood. These receptors were obtained from a male donor in good health. Some clones in this sample may be carry-over from other donors' samples.

The genes are TRBV14 and TRBJ2-4; either TRBD1 or TRBD2 may fit D (5 bases each). With 4 bases removed from V and 8 bases from J, the gap between germline ends came to 21 bases. The CDR3 has 16 amino acids. Germline assignment: CDR1 SGHDN and CDR2 FVKESK. The DNA of the CDR3 is TGTGCCAGCAGCCGGCGAGTTGGGGGTGGGAAGGACATTCAGTACTTC. Translation: CASSRRVGGGKDIQYF.

At least ten counts were recorded for this clonotype. The gene calls are TRBV2 and TRBJ2-4; possible D gene TRBD2, 6 bases. CDR1 is SNHLY and CDR2 is FYNNEI in the germline V gene. CDR3 length equals 16 residues. The V gene lost 0 bases and the J gene lost 0 bases, with 9 bases spanning the gap. In DNA, the CDR3 is TGTGCCAGCAGTGAAGCGGGGGGTATAGCCAAAAACATTCAGTACTTC. It yields the protein CASSEAGGIAKNIQYF.

V is TRBV19 and J is TRBJ1-1, with a tentative D call TRBD1 (6 bases). Trimming took 5 bases from V and 8 from J, leaving 21 bases between them. The CDR3 spans 15 residues. Germline lookup yields CDR1 LNHDA and CDR2 SQIVND (reference sequence). This CDR3 reads CASSAYRDGEKEAFF. DNA for the CDR3: TGTGCCAGTAGTGCATACAGGGATGGGGAGAAGGAAGCTTTCTTT.

This clonotype was seen only a few times. V usage is TRBV3-1 and J usage is TRBJ1-1; D remains ambiguous. CDR1 is LGHDT and CDR2 is YNNKEL in the germline V gene (reference sequence). V was pared by 6 bases and J by 8 bases, with 22 bases between. The CDR3 totals 15 residues. CDR3 loop: CASSVAHWASREAFF. Here the CDR3 DNA reads TGTGCCAGCAGTGTAGCCCACTGGGCTTCTAGGGAAGCTTTCTTT. The full variable domain, completed using reference TRBV3-1 and TRBJ1-1, is DTAVSQTPKYLVTQMGNDKSIKCEQNLGHDTMYWYKQDSKKFLKIMFSYNNKELIINETVPNRFSPKSPDKAHLNLHINSLELGDSAVYFCASSVAHWASREAFFGQGTRLTVV.

V usage is TRBV3-1 and J usage is TRBJ1-5, with D perhaps TRBD1 (5 bases). V was shortened by 1 base and J by 4 bases, with 8 bases between the two germline ends. The CDR3 covers 14 residues. The V gene's germline CDR1 is LGHDT and CDR2 YNNKEL (reference sequence). CDR3 residues: CASSQGDQNQPQHF. The CDR3 DNA is TGTGCCAGCAGCCAAGGGGACCAAAATCAGCCCCAGCATTTT.

J is TRBJ2-5 and V is TRBV7-2; tentatively, D is TRBD2 (6 bases). This CDR3 has 15 amino acids. V was shortened by 0 bases and J by 2 bases, with 10 bases between the two germline ends. CDR1 and CDR2 from the germline V gene are SGHTA and FQGNSA. CDR3 coding DNA: TGTGCCAGCAGCTTAGCCGTAGCGGCTCAAGAGACCCAGTACTTC. This codes for CASSLAVAAQETQYF.

There are many counts of this clonotype. J is TRBJ1-1 and V is TRBV18; D uncertain. This CDR3 region has 13 residues. The V and J ends lost 0 bases and 5 bases respectively, with 7 bases between them. Germline values: CDR1 KGHSH, CDR2 LQKENI. CDR3 loop: CASSPPARTEAFF. The CDR3 DNA reads as TGTGCCAGCTCACCACCGGCAAGAACTGAAGCTTTCTTT. The complete variable domain, with remaining parts taken from reference TRBV18 and TRBJ1-1, reads NAGVMQNPRHLVRRRGQEARLRCSPMKGHSHVYWYRQLPEEGLKFMVYLQKENIIDESGMPKERFSAEFPKEGPSILRIQQVVRGDSAAYFCASSPPARTEAFFGQGTRLTVV.

At least ten counts were recorded for this clonotype. This chain connects TRBV5-1 to TRBJ2-7, with D perhaps being TRBD1 or TRBD2 (5 bases each). This CDR3 is 15 amino acids long. The germline CDR1 and CDR2 sequences are SGHRS and YFSETQ. Trimming cost V 4 bases and J 2 bases, with 16 bases left between them. The CDR3 coding sequence is TGCGCCAGCAGCCGGGACCGTATCCTACCCTACGAGCAGTACTTC. This encodes CASSRDRILPYEQYF.

This clonotype turned up a few times. V usage is TRBV6-2 or TRBV6-3 and J usage is TRBJ2-1, with TRBD1 identical over 7 bases. The trim removed 6 bases at V and 13 bases at J, leaving 15 bases unmatched. The CDR3 is 14 residues long. The germline V gene encodes CDR1 MNHEY and CDR2 SVGEGT. The CDR3 DNA is TGTGCCAGCAGCCACAGGGGTGGGGGCAAAGGACAGTTCTTC. Amino acid sequence: CASSHRGGGKGQFF.

The V and J genes are TRBV20-1 and TRBJ2-7; 8 bases fit TRBD2. Trimming at V came to 3 bases and at J to 2 bases, leaving 12 bases not matched to a gene. Germline CDR1 is DFQATT and CDR2 is SNEGSKA (reference sequence). CDR3 length: 16 residues. DNA for the CDR3: TGCAGTGCTAGTGACGTTAGCGGGAACGATACCTACGAGCAGTACTTC. Its protein is CSASDVSGNDTYEQYF.